Each of the 7 T cell receptor beta chains below was sequenced from the same sample in a study of shared clonotypes between healthy human individuals. Profiled with immunoSEQ multiplex PCR; TCRdb holds only in-frame clones, not every one. The table shows about 2.3 million clones, with roughly 92% occurring only once. Material for sequencing was naive CD4+ T cells from PBMCs. As to subset: CD45RA+ positively selected. The receptors stem from a man between 18 and 35 years old in good health. Some clones in this sample may be carry-over from other donors' samples.

The chain joins TRBV4-2 to TRBJ1-5, with D unclear. CDR1 is LGHNA and CDR2 is YNFKEQ in the germline V gene. The CDR3 sequence is 15 residues long. V was clipped by 0 bases and J by 5 bases, with 11 bases between them. The CDR3 loop is CASSQENRRDQPQHF. CDR3 bases: TGTGCCAGCAGCCAAGAAAATCGGCGGGATCAGCCCCAGCATTTT.

The chain recombines TRBV28 with TRBJ2-7; 10 bases map to TRBD1. This CDR3 has 15 residues. V was clipped by 5 bases and J by 4 bases; unmatched bases: 8. CDR1 and CDR2 from the germline V gene are MDHEN and SYDVKM. The CDR3 region has the DNA TGTGCCAGCAGTGCCCGGGGACAGGGGCAGTACGAGCAGTACTTC. Translation: CASSARGQGQYEQYF.

This chain uses TRBV5-1 with TRBJ2-5; D is perhaps TRBD2 (5 bases). The germline gives CDR1 SGHRS, CDR2 YFSETQ. Trimming removed 0 bases from V and 3 bases from J, with 9 bases in between. This CDR3 contains 14 residues. The DNA for the CDR3 is TGCGCCAGCAGCTTGGGAGGGAAAGAAGAGACCCAGTACTTC. Translating gives CASSLGGKEETQYF.

This clone was counted once. This sequence joins TRBV18 and TRBJ2-3; the D gene is possibly TRBD2 (6 bases). Germline V CDR1 and CDR2: KGHSH, LQKENI. The CDR3 has 18 residues. Trimming cost V 1 base and J 2 bases, with 19 bases left between them. The CDR3 region is CASSPRFSGRGNTDTQYF. The CDR3 nucleotides are TGTGCCAGCTCACCACGGTTCAGCGGGCGGGGAAACACAGATACGCAGTATTTT. The entire variable domain, with the rest obtained from reference TRBV18 and TRBJ2-3, is as follows: NAGVMQNPRHLVRRRGQEARLRCSPMKGHSHVYWYRQLPEEGLKFMVYLQKENIIDESGMPKERFSAEFPKEGPSILRIQQVVRGDSAAYFCASSPRFSGRGNTDTQYFGPGTRLTVL.

In DNA, the CDR3 is TGTGCCAGCAGCACCCGGACCGGAGCCCAAGAGACCCAGTACTTC. Translating gives CASSTRTGAQETQYF. The gene calls are TRBV13 and TRBJ2-5; D not certain. Trimming took off 5 bases at V and 1 base at J, with 14 bases between the two ends. Per germline, CDR1 PRHDT and CDR2 FYEKMQ (reference sequence). This CDR3 spans 15 amino acids.

Turning to this clone: Other DNA sequences in the same sample also yield this CDR3. The V call is TRBV18, the J call TRBJ2-7; D not resolved. Germline V gene sequence: CDR1 KGHSH, CDR2 LQKENI. V lost 3 bases and J lost 2, with 11 bases in between. This CDR3 region has 14 residues. The CDR3 DNA sequence: TGTGCCAGCTCACCTCTGGCAGAAACCTACGAGCAGTACTTC. Its protein product is CASSPLAETYEQYF.

The chain has TRBV10-1 and TRBJ2-7; D not certain. The V end lost 4 bases, the J end lost 5 bases, and 9 bases lay between the germline ends. This CDR3 spans 12 amino acids. Germline V gene lookup returns CDR1 WNHNN and CDR2 SYGVQD (reference sequence). The CDR3 coding sequence is TGCGCCAGCAGTGTGGTCGCCCACGAGCAGTACTTC. Translation: CASSVVAHEQYF.